These T cell receptor beta chains were read from a single sample in a study of control samples from healthy donors and cancer patients. Clones were read by immunoSEQ multiplex PCR, and TCRdb kept only the in-frame ones, dropping some. The table lists under 200,000 clones, with around 2% in the top ten. Sequenced input: blood. These receptor sequences come from a woman in her thirties in good health. Each CDR3 is given without its conserved first and last residue. The order of the fields is D gene, V gene, J gene, CDR3 protein. D genes are given only for firm matches.

d_gene: TRBD1
v_gene: TRBV6-5
j_gene: TRBJ2-7
CDR3aa: ASSNPTGLREQY

d_gene: -
v_gene: TRBV28
j_gene: TRBJ1-3
CDR3aa: ASSAQRGTIY

d_gene: -
v_gene: TRBV11-1
j_gene: TRBJ1-5
CDR3aa: ASSLARERQPQH

d_gene: TRBD1
v_gene: TRBV28
j_gene: TRBJ1-1
CDR3aa: ASSSGTALTEAF

d_gene: -
v_gene: TRBV7-9
j_gene: TRBJ1-1
CDR3aa: ASSLESGAEAF

d_gene: TRBD1
v_gene: TRBV18
j_gene: TRBJ1-1
CDR3aa: ASSVDRAAEAF

d_gene: -
v_gene: TRBV28
j_gene: TRBJ1-1
CDR3aa: ASIRQGHTEAF

d_gene: -
v_gene: TRBV5-1
j_gene: TRBJ1-4
CDR3aa: ASSLLFATNEKLF

d_gene: -
v_gene: TRBV5-1
j_gene: TRBJ2-2
CDR3aa: ASSLARVGQNTGELF

d_gene: -
v_gene: TRBV12-3/TRBV12-4
j_gene: TRBJ1-3
CDR3aa: ASRQGNTIY

d_gene: TRBD1
v_gene: TRBV27
j_gene: TRBJ1-3
CDR3aa: ASSLYGTGRNTIY

d_gene: TRBD1
v_gene: TRBV19
j_gene: TRBJ1-5
CDR3aa: ASSVGGGGQPQH

d_gene: -
v_gene: TRBV6-6
j_gene: TRBJ2-1
CDR3aa: ASTGLVVYNEQF

d_gene: TRBD1
v_gene: TRBV5-4
j_gene: TRBJ1-2
CDR3aa: ASTRGQGNYGYT

d_gene: -
v_gene: TRBV7-3
j_gene: TRBJ2-1
CDR3aa: ASSLNGVHEQF